This T cell receptor beta chain was recorded in a study of Graves' ophthalmopathy and Graves' hyperthyroidism. Regarding the study as a whole: Cross-validated, the 13-signature model showed 87.88%/81.08% sensitivity/specificity, and 80%/75% in the test set. Blood contained most expanded thyroid clonotypes exceeding 0.001 frequency.

RNA served as the template for amplifying TCR beta CDR3 regions. An opening RT-PCR round employed HTBI primers and preceded a second-round multiplex PCR. TCRdb itself ran the multiplex PCR reads through MiXCR, one entry per CDR3 protein. The sample records hundreds of thousands of distinct CDR3 sequences, 20% to 25% being singletons. Unmatched junction bases numbered 4, after V lost 5 bases and J lost 6 bases. CDR3 size: 14 residues. As regards this clonotype: The antigen is unknown.

This chain joins TRBV12-3 or TRBV12-4 and TRBJ1-6, with 7 nucleotides matching TRBD1. The clonotype originates from a woman in her late teens or twenties with stable Graves' hyperthyroidism. The sequenced sample consisted of peripheral blood. The CDR3 coding sequence is TGTGCCAGCAGTAAGGGACAGACTAATTCACCCCTCCACTTT. Residues: CASSKGQTNSPLHF.